This T cell receptor beta chain emerged from a study of CD8 T cells in Susac syndrome. It was with random hexamers that 0.5 to 1 ug RNA was reverse transcribed. TCRdb re-called the immunoSEQ multiplex PCR reads with MiXCR, one entry per CDR3 protein. The sample records more than 150,000 distinct CDR3 sequences, about 95% being singletons. Negative magnetic isolation gave CD8+ and CD4+ cells; FACS enriched CD8+ TEMRA. What was sequenced was CD8+ T cells from PBMCs. This sequence originates from a human donor with multiple sclerosis.

DNA for the CDR3: TGCAGTGCTAGAGATTACGGGACTACGACCTCACAAAATGAGCAGTTCTTC. As protein: CSARDYGTTTSQNEQFF. J is TRBJ2-1 and V is TRBV20-1, with 7 bases fitting TRBD2. V lost 0 bases to trimming and J lost 7 bases; unmatched junction nucleotides: 15. This CDR3 is 17 amino acids long. Looked up from germline, CDR1 is DFQATT and CDR2 is SNEGSKA (reference sequence).